This is a list of T cell receptor beta chains from one sample in a study of blood T cell repertoires in COVID-19. Clones were read by immunoSEQ multiplex PCR, and TCRdb kept only the in-frame ones, dropping some. The repertoire consists of around 250,000 clones, with around nine tenths occurring once and the leading ten covering about 10%. Sequencing input: peripheral blood. These receptors all stem from a man aged 40-55 years with active or convalescent COVID-19. CDR3s leave out the opening cysteine and the closing phenylalanine or tryptophan.

CDR3 length | J gene | V gene | CDR3 protein
11 | TRBJ1-5 | TRBV6-5 | ASSYSVAEPQH
13 | TRBJ1-2 | TRBV6-5 | ASSYQGQGLDGYT
11 | TRBJ1-5 | TRBV12-3/TRBV12-4 | ASRLRSNQPQH
15 | TRBJ1-3 | TRBV28 | ASSPDPGLISGNTIY
12 | TRBJ1-1 | TRBV9 | ASSTVAGGTEAF
11 | TRBJ2-5 | TRBV3-1/TRBV3-2 | ASSQTLRRTQY
13 | TRBJ2-5 | TRBV5-4 | ASSFWTDPRETQY
12 | TRBJ1-2 | TRBV27 | ASSPRAGGNGYT
11 | TRBJ2-5 | TRBV28 | ASSTPGRQTQY
11 | TRBJ1-2 | TRBV12-3/TRBV12-4 | ASSRQLNYGYT